This TCR beta chain was recovered during a study of blood T cell repertoires in COVID-19. For the study at large: PBMCs, B-cell-depleted T cells, or T cells were the source of the cDNA or gDNA that made up the material.

Germline CDR1 and CDR2: SGHVS and FNYEAQ. The CDR3 has 15 residues. V was pared by 5 bases and J by 3 bases, with 6 bases of the junction left unmatched. This clone was detected once. Assay used: immunoSEQ multiplex PCR; TCRdb lists only in-frame clones, some missing. The sample consists of 190,000 or so clones, approximately 90% of them appearing once. The sequence was collected from a woman between 18 and 29 years old who had recovered from COVID-19. The chain uses TRBV7-6 and TRBJ2-2; 7 bases align to TRBD1. Sequences were obtained from peripheral blood. Here the CDR3 reads CASSPRQGYTGELFF. The CDR3 DNA sequence: TGTGCCAGCAGCCCAAGACAGGGCTACACCGGGGAGCTGTTTTTT.